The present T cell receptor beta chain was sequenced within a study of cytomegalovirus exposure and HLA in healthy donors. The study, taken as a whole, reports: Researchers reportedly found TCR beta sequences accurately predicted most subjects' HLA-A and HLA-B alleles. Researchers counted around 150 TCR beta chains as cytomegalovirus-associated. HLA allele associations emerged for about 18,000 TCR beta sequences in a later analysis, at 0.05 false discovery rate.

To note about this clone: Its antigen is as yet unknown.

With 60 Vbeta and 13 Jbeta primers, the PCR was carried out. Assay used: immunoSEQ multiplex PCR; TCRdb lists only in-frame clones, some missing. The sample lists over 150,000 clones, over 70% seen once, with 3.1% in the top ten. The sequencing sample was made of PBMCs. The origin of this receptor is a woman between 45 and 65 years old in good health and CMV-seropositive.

The CDR3 reads CASSFRGAGGYGGQYF. The CDR3 coding sequence is TGTGCCAGCAGCTTCCGGGGGGCAGGGGGCTACGGTGGGCAGTACTTC. The V and J genes are TRBV5-6 and TRBJ2-7; tentative D call: TRBD1 (8 bases). Trimming took 2 bases from V and 9 from J, leaving 24 bases between them. This CDR3 contains 16 residues. CDR1 and CDR2 from the germline V gene are SGHDT and YYEEEE. Full variable domain (outside the CDR3, taken from reference TRBV5-6 and TRBJ2-7): DAGVTQSPTHLIKTRGQQVTLRCSPKSGHDTVSWYQQALGQGPQFIFQYYEEEERQRGNFPDRFSGHQFPNYSSELNVNALLLGDSALYLCASSFRGAGGYGGQYFGPGTRLTVT.